Below, 26 T cell receptor beta chains from the same sample are listed, as sequenced in a study of cytomegalovirus exposure and HLA in healthy donors. The PCR made use of 60 Vbeta and 13 Jbeta primers. The repertoire was sequenced with immunoSEQ multiplex PCR; TCRdb's copy has only in-frame clones and lacks some. There are some 150,000 clones in the sample; around 78% occur only once, and 2.8% lies in the top ten. Sequencing input: PBMCs. These receptors originate from a male donor in good health and CMV-seronegative.

V and J are TRBV14 and TRBJ1-2, with D possibly being TRBD1 (6 bases). The ends were cut back, 1 base at V and 1 base at J, with 13 bases in the middle. CDR3 length: 16 residues. Germline CDR1 SGHDN, CDR2 FVKESK. This CDR3 reads CASSQVGGGLNYGYTF. The CDR3 region has the DNA TGTGCCAGCAGCCAAGTGGGAGGGGGACTTAACTATGGCTACACCTTC.

The genes are TRBV18 and TRBJ2-7; D is ambiguous. Trimming removed 0 bases at V and 0 bases at J, with 12 bases between. From germline, CDR1 is KGHSH and CDR2 LQKENI. This CDR3 has 16 amino acids. CDR3: CASSPPSRQSSYEQYF. In nucleotides, the CDR3 is TGTGCCAGCTCACCACCGTCCAGACAAAGCTCCTACGAGCAGTACTTC.

The V call is TRBV5-1, the J call TRBJ2-5, with D unclear. V lost 0 bases to trimming and J lost 2 bases, with 11 bases between them. Germline lookup yields CDR1 SGHRS and CDR2 YFSETQ. This CDR3 is 15 amino acids long. The CDR3 loop is CASSLDSGLQETQYF. CDR3 nucleotide sequence: TGCGCCAGCAGCTTGGACTCGGGTCTTCAAGAGACCCAGTACTTC.

The rearrangement links TRBV27 to TRBJ1-1, with D hard to call. This CDR3 spans 13 amino acids. CDR1 is MNHEY, CDR2 SMNVEV, per germline (reference sequence). Trimming left V 2 bases short and J 0 bases short, with 4 bases between. Here the CDR3 DNA reads TGTGCCAGCAGTTTAGAGCTGAACACTGAAGCTTTCTTT. Its protein product is CASSLELNTEAFF.

The genes are TRBV7-2 and TRBJ1-1; D is undetermined. Deletions cut 6 bases from V and 5 bases from J, with 13 bases between. The V gene's germline CDR1 is SGHTA and CDR2 FQGNSA. This CDR3 comprises 13 residues. The CDR3 loop reads CASRRGLSTEAFF. The DNA of the CDR3 is TGTGCCAGCAGGCGGGGTTTGAGTACTGAAGCTTTCTTT.

The gene calls are TRBV2 and TRBJ1-2, with a tentative D call TRBD1 (6 bases). The CDR3 runs to 15 residues. Germline-derived CDR1 and CDR2 are SNHLY and FYNNEI. V was trimmed by 1 base and J by 4 bases, leaving 13 bases between them. The CDR3 DNA follows: TGTGCCAGCAGTGAAGGGGGGCTCAGGAGCTATGGCTACACCTTC. It codes for CASSEGGLRSYGYTF.

The V call is TRBV5-1, the J call TRBJ2-7; 8 bases align to TRBD2. CDR1 and CDR2 from the germline V gene are SGHRS and YFSETQ. Unmatched junction bases numbered 6, after V lost 0 bases and J lost 4 bases. This CDR3 spans 15 amino acids. The CDR3 DNA reads TGCGCCAGCAGCTTGGTCAGCGGGAGTACGTACGAGCAGTACTTC. This sequence encodes CASSLVSGSTYEQYF.

The gene calls are TRBV27 and TRBJ2-7; the match to TRBD1 covers 10 bases. The germline gives CDR1 MNHEY, CDR2 SMNVEV (reference sequence). V was clipped by 7 bases and J by 4 bases; unmatched bases: 10. CDR3 length: 15 amino acids. The CDR3 loop is CASIPLGTGVYEQYF. CDR3 nucleotide sequence: TGTGCCAGCATACCCCTCGGGACAGGGGTGTACGAGCAGTACTTC.

The chain employs TRBV29-1 and TRBJ1-5, with a weak D call TRBD1 (5 bases). This CDR3 has 15 residues. Germline V gene sequence: CDR1 SQVTM, CDR2 ANQGSEA. V lost 0 bases and J 6 bases, leaving 15 bases between the germline ends. CDR3 amino acids: CSVEEGGRVGQPQHF. CDR3 nucleotide sequence: TGCAGCGTTGAAGAGGGTGGCAGGGTGGGTCAGCCCCAGCATTTT.

V is TRBV19 and J is TRBJ1-3; D is perhaps TRBD1 (6 bases). The CDR3 runs to 18 residues. Germline V gives CDR1 LNHDA, CDR2 SQIVND (reference sequence). V was pared by 1 base and J by 8 bases, with 24 bases between. The chain's CDR3 is CASSIGWLTGTNGDTIYF. The CDR3 coding sequence is TGTGCCAGTAGTATAGGATGGTTAACCGGGACAAACGGAGACACCATATATTTT.

This clone has a handful of counts. The chain links TRBV5-6 to TRBJ2-7; D perhaps matches TRBD1 (6 bases). The CDR3 runs 15 residues. Trimming took 0 bases from V and 4 from J, leaving 14 bases between them. Germline CDR1 SGHDT, CDR2 YYEEEE. The chain's CDR3 is CASSLVGGLWYEQYF. The CDR3 DNA follows: TGTGCCAGCAGCTTGGTAGGGGGTCTTTGGTACGAGCAGTACTTC.

About this clone itself: The germline gene is not matched at one end of the junction; a read error may be the cause. This chain connects TRBV25-1 to TRBJ1-2, with D possibly being TRBD1 (6 bases). The CDR3 consists of 13 residues. The germline V gene encodes CDR1 MGHDK and CDR2 SYGVNS. The CDR3 here is CASSSTGRNGYPF. The CDR3 region has the DNA TGTGCCAGCAGTTCAACAGGGCGGAATGGCTACCCCTTC.

This chain links TRBV5-4 with TRBJ2-3; the match to TRBD2 covers 7 bases. Per germline, CDR1 SGHNT and CDR2 YYREEE (reference sequence). CDR3 length equals 18 residues. V lost 4 bases to trimming and J lost 0 bases; unmatched junction nucleotides: 14. In DNA, the CDR3 is TGTGCCAGCAGCGCGGAGGTCCAGCGGGGACCTAGCACAGATACGCAGTATTTT. Amino acids: CASSAEVQRGPSTDTQYF.

As concerns this clone: A read error may produce the germline difference seen at one junction end. The chain recombines TRBV5-1 with TRBJ2-1, with D hard to call. The CDR3 is 12 residues long. The V gene's germline CDR1 is SGHRS and CDR2 YFSETQ. This CDR3 reads CASSLQYTEQFF. CDR3 in DNA: TGCGCCAGCAGCTTACAATACACTGAGCAGTTCTTC.

This chain connects TRBV5-1 to TRBJ2-5; TRBD1 aligns across 8 bases. The CDR3 runs to 16 residues. V lost 4 bases and J lost 1; bases outside the gene matches: 9. Per the germline V gene, CDR1 is SGHRS and CDR2 is YFSETQ. CDR3 bases: TGCGCCAGCAGCCCGAGACCTGGACAGGGCCAAGAGACCCAGTACTTC. Protein sequence: CASSPRPGQGQETQYF.

The genes are TRBV5-6 and TRBJ2-2; weak D call: TRBD2 (5 bases). CDR3 length equals 18 residues. V was cut by 4 bases and J by 2 bases, with 21 bases left in between. Per germline, CDR1 SGHDT and CDR2 YYEEEE. DNA of the CDR3: TGTGCCAGCAGCCTGAGGGTCACGGCAGAACTAAACACCGGGGAGCTGTTTTTT. It is translated as CASSLRVTAELNTGELFF. The variable domain in full, completed from reference TRBV5-6 and TRBJ2-2, reads DAGVTQSPTHLIKTRGQQVTLRCSPKSGHDTVSWYQQALGQGPQFIFQYYEEEERQRGNFPDRFSGHQFPNYSSELNVNALLLGDSALYLCASSLRVTAELNTGELFFGEGSRLTVL.

With respect to this clone: One end of the junction fails to match germline, which may point to a read error. The rearrangement uses TRBV7-3 and TRBJ2-7; the match to TRBD2 covers 13 bases. The germline CDR1 and CDR2 sequences are SGHTA and FQGTGA. The CDR3 covers 15 residues. CDR3 bases: TGTTCCAGCAGCTCGGGACTAGCGGGGTCGCGGGAGCAGTACTTC. Protein product: CSSSSGLAGSREQYF.

The chain links TRBV6-1 to TRBJ2-3, with D possibly being TRBD2 (6 bases). V was cut by 1 base and J by 2 bases, with 10 bases left in between. Germline lookup yields CDR1 MNHNS and CDR2 SASEGT. This CDR3 has 15 residues. CDR3 sequence: CASSEEWGVTDTQYF. Written as DNA, the CDR3 is TGTGCCAGCAGTGAAGAATGGGGGGTCACAGATACGCAGTATTTT.

The rearrangement uses TRBV6-1 and TRBJ2-4; TRBD2 matches 11 bases. With 4 bases clipped from V and 0 bases from J, the junction kept 5 bases outside the gene matches. There are 17 residues in the CDR3. Germline V gives CDR1 MNHNS, CDR2 SASEGT. As DNA, the CDR3 is TGTGCCAGCAGTGTCCTTAGCGGGGGGGTAGCCAAAAACATTCAGTACTTC. It encodes CASSVLSGGVAKNIQYF.

The V call is TRBV9, the J call TRBJ2-2, with 9 bases matching TRBD2. Losses at the gene ends were 0 bases for V and 3 bases for J; bases not matched to a gene: 0. The germline V gene has CDR1 SGDLS and CDR2 YYNGEE. The CDR3 covers 15 residues. The CDR3 reads CASSVVAGDTGELFF. CDR3 in DNA: TGTGCCAGCAGCGTAGTAGCGGGAGACACCGGGGAGCTGTTTTTT.

The chain couples TRBV4-2 to TRBJ2-1; TRBD2 aligns across 9 bases. The trim removed 6 bases at V and 4 bases at J, leaving 4 bases unmatched. CDR3 length equals 14 residues. Germline V gene data show CDR1 as LGHNA and CDR2 as YNFKEQ. The CDR3 DNA reads as TGTGCCAGCAGGAGACTAGCGGAGTACAATGAGCAGTTCTTC. This encodes CASRRLAEYNEQFF.

V gene TRBV5-4 combines with J gene TRBJ1-4; TRBD1 is a possible D gene (5 bases). The CDR3 extends over 14 amino acids. V lost 5 bases to trimming and J lost 6 bases, with 14 bases between them. The V gene's germline CDR1 is SGHNT and CDR2 YYREEE (reference sequence). The CDR3 DNA reads as TGTGCCAGCAGTCTTCGGGGGAGGGATGAAAAACTGTTTTTT. Protein sequence: CASSLRGRDEKLFF.

V is TRBV10-3 and J is TRBJ1-3; D not resolved. V was trimmed by 9 bases and J by 7 bases, leaving 13 bases between them. CDR3 length: 12 amino acids. The V gene's germline CDR1 is ENHRY and CDR2 SYGVKD. The CDR3 loop is CAIGLDSNTIYF. Here the CDR3 DNA reads TGTGCCATTGGCCTCGATTCCAACACCATATATTTT.

V is TRBV13 and J is TRBJ2-7; a possible D gene is TRBD1 (5 bases). This CDR3 has 15 residues. V was cut by 1 base and J by 5 bases, with 15 bases left in between. The germline V gene encodes CDR1 PRHDT and CDR2 FYEKMQ (reference sequence). The chain's CDR3 is CASSLVSQGKDEQYF. The CDR3 DNA follows: TGTGCCAGCAGCTTAGTATCCCAGGGCAAGGACGAGCAGTACTTC.

The gene calls are TRBV29-1 and TRBJ1-2; the match to TRBD1 covers 8 bases. J gave up 4 bases and V 6 bases, and 7 bases lay outside the gene matches. This CDR3 comprises 13 residues. Germline V gene lookup returns CDR1 SQVTM and CDR2 ANQGSEA. This CDR3 is CSVGTGPIYGYTF. In DNA, the CDR3 is TGCAGCGTCGGGACAGGACCAATCTATGGCTACACCTTC.

The chain uses TRBV6-1 and TRBJ2-5, with 8 nucleotides matching TRBD2. Judging by the DNA end, TRBJ2-7 fits better; the J call may be wrong. This CDR3 spans 16 amino acids. The V gene's germline CDR1 is MNHNS and CDR2 SASEGT. The chain's CDR3 is CASSVAGGTISYEQYF. CDR3 nucleotide sequence: TGTGCCAGCAGTGTTGCGGGAGGCACAATCTCCTACGAGCAGTACTTC.